This record concerns one T cell receptor (beta chain) sequence. Its antigen remains undetermined. This may be a read error, as it is one base from a much larger clone. The Immunoverse kit was used to build TCR libraries from about 430 ng RNA, with molecular barcoded adaptors covering alpha/delta and beta/gamma chains. TCR library preparation was performed with the same RNA that was used for transcriptome sequencing. An Illumina HiSeq 4000 with 2 x 150 cycles was used to sequence the TCR libraries. The original methods were these. With MiXCR, TCR reads were aligned to human V, D, J and C references and assembled into CDR3 clonotypes, with quality filtering and error correction included. Clonotype counts and gene usage diversity were analyzed with the tcR package in R. Raw mapping reads were checked after the RNA-seq reads had been mapped by STAR aligner version 2.5.3a onto the human GRCh37 genome. To test how sequencing depth affects detected clonotypes, IR-seq fastq files were randomly downsampled with Seqtk 1.3. TCRdb handled the public reads itself, with Q25 trimming in fastp and clone calling in MiXCR, and kept productive beta chains. CDR3 protein sequences are deduplicated, and each keeps its most common genes and DNA. TCRdb, rather than the study authors, made the V and J calls. This sample lists around 26,000 distinct CDR3 sequences; approximately 14% were detected once. The biggest ten clones account for roughly 44% of the sample.

Every patient had bone marrow sampled at the time of active disease. Ficoll-Hypaque density gradient centrifugation was used to isolate bone marrow mononuclear cells. Myeloma plasma cells were removed and CD138-negative cells were obtained by negative selection following labeling with CD138 magnetic microbeads on a MACS separator. Purity of the isolated cells was checked by flow cytometry on an Attune NxT using CD138 antibodies. Total RNA was extracted with TRIzol reagent and quantified with a NanoDrop spectrophotometer. For each patient, the CD138-negative bone marrow sample underwent paired RNA-seq and IR-seq. The germline V gene gives CDR1 as LGHNT and CDR2 as FRNRAP. Measured from the cysteine to the phenylalanine, the CDR3 is 16 residues long. Just the 48-base CDR3 DNA is kept, in frame starting at base 1. The data derive from a study of read filtering for tumor transcriptome and immune sequencing (dated by TCRdb to 2018 to 2021). General notes on the study: The cohort had 17 male and some 15 female patients with a mean age of around 66 years, ranging from roughly 40 to 90. Using the same bone marrow samples, the study ran both targeted immune repertoire sequencing and bulk whole-transcriptome sequencing and then compared the TCR repertoires from each method. TCR-region mapped reads per sample ranged from about 4.05 to 11 million with IR-seq versus only roughly 75 to 1273 with RNA-seq. After DNase treatment, whole-transcriptome libraries were prepared with the TruSeq RNA Access Library Prep Kit. By revised international staging, under 10 patients were R-ISS I, over 15 were R-ISS II and more than five were R-ISS III. As a main aim, a read-filtering strategy for immune repertoire data was addressed, with the specific question being whether clonotypes supported by a single read should be removed. Broad study findings and their caveats: The sorted CD138-negative fraction was composed of a mixed bone marrow immune population rather than of purified T cells. In IR-seq, single-read clonotypes were roughly 82% of clonotypes but about 3.5% of total reads; in RNA-seq they were 74.6% of clonotypes and 35% to 45% of reads. Compared with RNA-seq, IR-seq captured clonotypes at much higher depth and more reliably, and a smaller IR-seq throughput was enough to identify most shared clonotypes. The correlation between IR-seq and RNA-seq shared clonotype proportions was increased by removal of single-read clonotypes.

Sequenced: a population of CD138-negative cells sorted from bone marrow. The label giving this sample's cell subset or site can be read as: bone marrow mononuclear cells depleted of CD138+ plasma/myeloma cells by negative magnetic selection. The TCR sequence derives from a donor at least 40 years old with multiple myeloma. Recombination connected TRBV12-5 to TRBJ2-2, with the D call tentatively TRBD1 or TRBD2, each fitting 5 bases. The CDR3 has the sequence CAGGLVTRGNTGELFF. The nucleotide sequence reads TGTGCTGGTGGTTTGGTAACGAGGGGGAACACCGGGGAGCTGTTTTTT.